This TCR beta chain was identified in a study of cytomegalovirus exposure and HLA in healthy donors. The PCR ran on 60 Vbeta and 13 Jbeta primers. Method: immunoSEQ multiplex PCR; TCRdb's copy keeps in-frame clones and lacks some. The sample consists of approximately 61,000 clones, about 81% of them appearing once. The CDR3 length is 17 residues. Germline V gene data show CDR1 as LGHNA and CDR2 as YSLEER. Concerning this clone: The junction departs from the called germline gene at one end, perhaps through a read error. Additional DNA sequences in this sample encode the identical CDR3.

V usage is TRBV4-3 and J usage is TRBJ2-1; D remains ambiguous. The clonotype was recovered from a man aged 50 to 59 in good health and CMV-seropositive. Sequencing was done on a sample of PBMCs. The chain's CDR3 is CARSQAMIVIIYNEQFF. The CDR3 DNA sequence: TGCGCCAGAAGCCAAGCTATGATCGTCATCATCTACAATGAGCAGTTCTTC.